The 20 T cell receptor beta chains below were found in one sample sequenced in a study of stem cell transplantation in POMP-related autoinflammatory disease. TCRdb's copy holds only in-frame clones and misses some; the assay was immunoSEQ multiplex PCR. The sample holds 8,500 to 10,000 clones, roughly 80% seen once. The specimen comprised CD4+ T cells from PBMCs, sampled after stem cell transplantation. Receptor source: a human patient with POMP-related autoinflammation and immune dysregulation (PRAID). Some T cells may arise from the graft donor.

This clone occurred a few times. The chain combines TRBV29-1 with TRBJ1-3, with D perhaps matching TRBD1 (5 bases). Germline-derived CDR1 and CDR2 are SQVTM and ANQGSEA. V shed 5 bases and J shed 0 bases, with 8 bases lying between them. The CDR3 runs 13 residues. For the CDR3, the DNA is TGCAGCGTTCGGGGGGGCTCTGGAAACACCATATATTTT. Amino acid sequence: CSVRGGSGNTIYF.

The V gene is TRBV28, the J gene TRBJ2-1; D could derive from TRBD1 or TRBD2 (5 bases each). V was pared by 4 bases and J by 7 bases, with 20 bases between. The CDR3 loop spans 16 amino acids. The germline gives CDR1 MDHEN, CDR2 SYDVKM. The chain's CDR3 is CASSSSGLAKGNEQFF. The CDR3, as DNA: TGTGCCAGCAGTTCCTCGGGATTAGCTAAGGGGAATGAGCAGTTCTTC.

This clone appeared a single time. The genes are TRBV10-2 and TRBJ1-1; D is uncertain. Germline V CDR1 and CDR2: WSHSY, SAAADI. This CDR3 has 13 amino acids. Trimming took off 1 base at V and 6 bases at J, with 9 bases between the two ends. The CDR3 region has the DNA TGCGCCAGCAGTGAGTACGGGGAGGCTGAAGCTTTCTTT. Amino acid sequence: CASSEYGEAEAFF.

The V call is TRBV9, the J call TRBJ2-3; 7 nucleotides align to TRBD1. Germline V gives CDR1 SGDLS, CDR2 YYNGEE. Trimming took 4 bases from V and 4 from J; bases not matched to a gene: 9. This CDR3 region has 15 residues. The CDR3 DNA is TGTGCCAGCAGCTCGGGACAGTTGTTTGCAGATACGCAGTATTTT. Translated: CASSSGQLFADTQYF. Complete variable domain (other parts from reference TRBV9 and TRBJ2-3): DSGVTQTPKHLITATGQRVTLRCSPRSGDLSVYWYQQSLDQGLQFLIQYYNGEERAKGNILERFSAQQFPDLHSELNLSSLELGDSALYFCASSSGQLFADTQYFGPGTRLTVL.

CDR3 sequence (DNA): TGTGCCAGCTCACAGGGAGCTAACTATGGCTACACCTTC. This codes for CASSQGANYGYTF. V is TRBV18 and J is TRBJ1-2; no clear D gene. The germline V and J ends were trimmed by 4 bases and 0 bases, with 6 bases remaining between them. This CDR3 is 13 amino acids long. CDR1 and CDR2 (germline): KGHSH, LQKENI.

This chain's CDR3 is CARGGRDTDTQYF. Written as DNA, the CDR3 is TGTGCCAGGGGCGGGAGGGACACAGATACGCAGTATTTT. The chain links TRBV19 to TRBJ2-3, with 9 bases that match TRBD2. The germline V gene has CDR1 LNHDA and CDR2 SQIVND (reference sequence). The CDR3 is made up of 13 amino acids. The J segment lost 2 bases and the V segment lost 9 bases, leaving 3 bases of the junction unmatched.

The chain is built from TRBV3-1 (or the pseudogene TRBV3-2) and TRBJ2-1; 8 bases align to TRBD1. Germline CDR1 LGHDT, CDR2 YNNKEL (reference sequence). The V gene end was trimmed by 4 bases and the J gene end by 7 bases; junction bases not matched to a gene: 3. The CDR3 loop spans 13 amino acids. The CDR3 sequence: CASSPYRGNEQFF. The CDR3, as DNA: TGTGCCAGCAGCCCCTACAGGGGGAATGAGCAGTTCTTC.

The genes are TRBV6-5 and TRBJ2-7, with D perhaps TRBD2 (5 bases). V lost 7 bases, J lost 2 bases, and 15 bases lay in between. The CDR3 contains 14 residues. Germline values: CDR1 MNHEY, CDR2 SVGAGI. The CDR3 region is CASNPLPGTYEQYF. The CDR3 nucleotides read TGTGCCAGCAACCCACTCCCGGGGACCTACGAGCAGTACTTC.

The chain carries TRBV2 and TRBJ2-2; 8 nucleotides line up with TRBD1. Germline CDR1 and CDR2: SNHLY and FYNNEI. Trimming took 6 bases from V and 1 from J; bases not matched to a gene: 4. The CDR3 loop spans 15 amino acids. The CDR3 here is CASSRQGLNTGELFF. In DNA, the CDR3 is TGTGCCAGCAGCCGACAGGGGTTGAACACCGGGGAGCTGTTTTTT.

CDR3 protein: CASSLQHTEAFF. As DNA, the CDR3 is TGTGCCAGCAGTTTACAGCACACTGAAGCTTTCTTT. The chain employs TRBV12-3 or TRBV12-4 and TRBJ1-1; no definite D call. This CDR3 is 12 amino acids long. The V and J ends lost 2 bases and 3 bases respectively, with 4 bases between them.

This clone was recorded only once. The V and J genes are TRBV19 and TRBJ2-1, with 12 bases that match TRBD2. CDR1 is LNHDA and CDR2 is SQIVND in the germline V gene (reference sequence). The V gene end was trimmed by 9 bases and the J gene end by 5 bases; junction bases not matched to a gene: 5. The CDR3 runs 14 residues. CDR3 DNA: TGTGCCAGCCGGACTAGCGGGAACCACAATGAGCAGTTCTTC. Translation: CASRTSGNHNEQFF.

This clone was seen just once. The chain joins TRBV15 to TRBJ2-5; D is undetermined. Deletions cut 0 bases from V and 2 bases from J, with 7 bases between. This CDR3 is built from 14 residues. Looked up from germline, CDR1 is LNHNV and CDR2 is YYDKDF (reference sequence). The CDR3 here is CATSRDRGQETQYF. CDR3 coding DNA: TGTGCCACCAGCAGAGATAGAGGTCAAGAGACCCAGTACTTC.

The CDR3 region is CASSEQGNYGYTF. CDR3 DNA sequence: TGTGCCAGCAGTGAACAGGGTAACTATGGCTACACCTTC. The chain employs TRBV2 and TRBJ1-2; perhaps TRBD1 as D (5 bases). Germline V lookup: CDR1 SNHLY, CDR2 FYNNEI. The CDR3 has 13 amino acids. Trimming stripped 2 bases from V and 1 base from J, with 5 bases between. Complete variable domain (other parts from reference TRBV2 and TRBJ1-2): EPEVTQTPSHQVTQMGQEVILRCVPISNHLYFYWYRQILGQKVEFLVSFYNNEISEKSEIFDDQFSVERPDGSNFTLKIRSTKLEDSAMYFCASSEQGNYGYTFGSGTRLTVV.

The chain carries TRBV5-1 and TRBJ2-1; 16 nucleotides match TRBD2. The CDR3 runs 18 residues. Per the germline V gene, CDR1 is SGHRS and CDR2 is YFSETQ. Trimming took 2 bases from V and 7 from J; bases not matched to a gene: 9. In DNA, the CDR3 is TGCGCCAGCAGCTTTAAGGGACTAGCGGGAGGGCCGAGAAATGAGCAGTTCTTC. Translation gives CASSFKGLAGGPRNEQFF.

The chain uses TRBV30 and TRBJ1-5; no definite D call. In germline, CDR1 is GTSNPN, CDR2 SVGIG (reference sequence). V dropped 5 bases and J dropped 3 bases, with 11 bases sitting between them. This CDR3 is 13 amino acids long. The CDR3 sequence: CAWGGRPNQPQHF. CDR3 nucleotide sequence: TGTGCCTGGGGCGGGAGACCCAATCAGCCCCAGCATTTT.

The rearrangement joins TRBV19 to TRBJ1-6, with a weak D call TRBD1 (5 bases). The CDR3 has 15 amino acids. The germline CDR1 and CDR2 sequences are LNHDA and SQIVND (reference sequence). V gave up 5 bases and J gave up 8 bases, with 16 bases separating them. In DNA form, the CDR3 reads TGTGCCAGTAGTCGAGCAGGGTGGAGGGATTCACCCCTCCACTTT. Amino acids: CASSRAGWRDSPLHF. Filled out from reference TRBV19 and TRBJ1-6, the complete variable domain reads DGGITQSPKYLFRKEGQNVTLSCEQNLNHDAMYWYRQDPGQGLRLIYYSQIVNDFQKGDIAEGYSVSREKKESFPLTVTSAQKNPTAFYLCASSRAGWRDSPLHFGNGTRLTVT.

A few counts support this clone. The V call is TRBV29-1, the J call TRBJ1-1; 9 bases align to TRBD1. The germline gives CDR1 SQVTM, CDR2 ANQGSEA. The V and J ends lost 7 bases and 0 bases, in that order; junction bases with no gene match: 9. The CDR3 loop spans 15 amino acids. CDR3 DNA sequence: TGCAGCGCCGGAGGGACAGGGTGGATGAACACTGAAGCTTTCTTT. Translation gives CSAGGTGWMNTEAFF.

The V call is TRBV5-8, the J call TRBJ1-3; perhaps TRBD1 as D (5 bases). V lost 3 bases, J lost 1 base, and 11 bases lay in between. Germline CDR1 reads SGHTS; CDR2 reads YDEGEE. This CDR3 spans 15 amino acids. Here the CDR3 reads CASSWQGFSGNTIYF. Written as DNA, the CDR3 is TGTGCCAGCAGCTGGCAGGGCTTTTCTGGAAACACCATATATTTT.

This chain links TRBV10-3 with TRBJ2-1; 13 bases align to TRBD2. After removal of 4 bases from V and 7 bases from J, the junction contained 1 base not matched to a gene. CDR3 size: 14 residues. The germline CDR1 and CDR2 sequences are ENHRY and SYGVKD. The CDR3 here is CAISGTSGSNEQFF. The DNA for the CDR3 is TGTGCCATCAGTGGGACTAGCGGGAGTAATGAGCAGTTCTTC.

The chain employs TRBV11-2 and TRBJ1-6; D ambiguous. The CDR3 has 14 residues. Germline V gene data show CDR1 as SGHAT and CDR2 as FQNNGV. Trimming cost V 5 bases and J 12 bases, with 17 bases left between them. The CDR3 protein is CASSRRSRDLPLHF. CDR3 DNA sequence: TGTGCCAGCAGCCGTCGGAGTCGAGATTTACCCCTCCACTTT.